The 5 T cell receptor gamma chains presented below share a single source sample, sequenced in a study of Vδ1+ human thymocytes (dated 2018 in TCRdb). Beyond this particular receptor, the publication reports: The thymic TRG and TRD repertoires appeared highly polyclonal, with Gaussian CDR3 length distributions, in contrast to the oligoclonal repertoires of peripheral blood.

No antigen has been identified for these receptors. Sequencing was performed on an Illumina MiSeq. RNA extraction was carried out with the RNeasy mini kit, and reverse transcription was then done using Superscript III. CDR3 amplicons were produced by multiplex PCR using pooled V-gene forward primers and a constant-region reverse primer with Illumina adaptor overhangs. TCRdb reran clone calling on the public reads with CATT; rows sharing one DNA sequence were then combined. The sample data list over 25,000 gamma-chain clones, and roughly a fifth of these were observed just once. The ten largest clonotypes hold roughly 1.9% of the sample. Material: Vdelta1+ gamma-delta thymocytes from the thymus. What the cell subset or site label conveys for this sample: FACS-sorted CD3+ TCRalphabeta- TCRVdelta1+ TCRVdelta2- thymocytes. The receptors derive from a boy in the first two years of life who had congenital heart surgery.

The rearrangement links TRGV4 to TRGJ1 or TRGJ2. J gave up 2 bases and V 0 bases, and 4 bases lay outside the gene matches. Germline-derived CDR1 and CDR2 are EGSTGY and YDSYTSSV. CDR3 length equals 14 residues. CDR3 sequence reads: CATWDGNDYYKKLF. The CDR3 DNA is TGTGCCACCTGGGATGGGAACGATTATTATAAGAAACTCTTT.

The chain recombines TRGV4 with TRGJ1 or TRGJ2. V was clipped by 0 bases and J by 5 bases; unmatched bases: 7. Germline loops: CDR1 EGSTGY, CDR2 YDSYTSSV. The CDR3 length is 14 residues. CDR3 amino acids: CATWDGRLDYKKLF. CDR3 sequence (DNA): TGTGCCACCTGGGATGGGCGTCTTGATTATAAGAAACTCTTT.

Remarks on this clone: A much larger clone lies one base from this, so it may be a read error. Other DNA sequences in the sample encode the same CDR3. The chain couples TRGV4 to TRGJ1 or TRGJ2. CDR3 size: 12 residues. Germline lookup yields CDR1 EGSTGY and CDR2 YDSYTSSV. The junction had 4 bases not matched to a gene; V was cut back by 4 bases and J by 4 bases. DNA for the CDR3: TGTGCCACCTGGGACGCGTATTATAAGAAACTCTTT. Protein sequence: CATWDAYYKKLF.

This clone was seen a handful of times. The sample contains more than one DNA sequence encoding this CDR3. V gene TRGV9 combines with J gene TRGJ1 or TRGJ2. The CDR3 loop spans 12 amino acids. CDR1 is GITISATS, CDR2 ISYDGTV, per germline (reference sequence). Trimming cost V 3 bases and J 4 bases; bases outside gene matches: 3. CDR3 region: CALWERYYKKLF. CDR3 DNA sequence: TGTGCCTTGTGGGAGCGATATTATAAGAAACTCTTT.

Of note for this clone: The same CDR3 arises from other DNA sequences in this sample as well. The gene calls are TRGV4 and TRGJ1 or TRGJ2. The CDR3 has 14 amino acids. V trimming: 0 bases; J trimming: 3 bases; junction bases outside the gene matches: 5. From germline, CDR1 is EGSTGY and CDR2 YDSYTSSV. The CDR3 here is CATWDGPPYYKKLF. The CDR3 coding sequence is TGTGCCACCTGGGATGGGCCCCCTTATTATAAGAAACTCTTT.